This T cell receptor (beta chain) is from a study of blood T cell repertoires in COVID-19. Study background: There were acute and convalescent COVID-19 samples, and they came from the United States, Italy and Spain.

Generated by immunoSEQ multiplex PCR, the TCRdb table keeps only in-frame clones and is missing some. The sample carries a few hundred thousand clones, roughly 84% recorded once. The V segment lost 3 bases and the J segment 9 bases; nucleotides outside the gene matches: 15. The CDR3 has 16 residues. CDR1 and CDR2 from the germline V gene are KGHSH and LQKENI. The sample taken for sequencing was PBMCs or T cells enriched from blood (not recorded which). The rearrangement uses TRBV18 and TRBJ2-5, with 8 bases lining up with TRBD2. This TCR derives from a woman aged 25-40 years who had recovered from COVID-19. The CDR3: CASSPREAGDRGAQYF. In DNA form, the CDR3 reads TGTGCCAGCTCACCCCGAGAAGCGGGGGATCGTGGGGCCCAGTACTTC.